Below are 17 T cell receptor beta chains sequenced from a single sample in a study of T cell responses to AZD1222 COVID-19 vaccine. Assay used: immunoSEQ multiplex PCR; TCRdb lists only in-frame clones, some missing. The sample has 150,000 to 200,000 clones; 92% are singletons. This specimen consisted of peripheral blood, obtained 28 days after the second AZD1222 dose. These receptors originate from an adult who received the AZD1222 COVID-19 vaccine.

The chain combines TRBV5-6 with TRBJ1-1; D is unresolved. The germline V gene encodes CDR1 SGHDT and CDR2 YYEEEE. The CDR3 spans 15 residues. The V end was cut by 3 bases, the J end by 2 bases, with 14 bases between. The CDR3 DNA sequence: TGTGCCAGCAGCTACCACCAACTGGAAAACACTGAAGCTTTCTTT. It is translated as CASSYHQLENTEAFF.

This clone was counted between two and nine times. V usage is TRBV5-4 and J usage is TRBJ1-1, with TRBD1 matching 7 bases. V lost 4 bases, J lost 5 bases, and 8 bases stayed unmatched. Germline V gene data show CDR1 as SGHNT and CDR2 as YYREEE (reference sequence). CDR3 size: 14 residues. The CDR3 is CASSLQTGRTEAFF. The CDR3, as DNA: TGTGCCAGCAGCCTTCAGACAGGGAGGACTGAAGCTTTCTTT.

This clone was seen a single time. This rearrangement joins TRBV5-1 to TRBJ2-7, with D possibly matching TRBD2 (5 bases). The length of the CDR3 is 15 residues. CDR1 and CDR2 from the germline V gene are SGHRS and YFSETQ. V gave up 7 bases and J gave up 3 bases, with 20 bases separating them. CDR3 nucleotide sequence: TGCGCCAGCGCCTTCGGAGGATTAGACTTCTACGAGCAGTACTTC. It is translated as CASAFGGLDFYEQYF. Combining the CDR3 with reference TRBV5-1 and TRBJ2-7 gives the whole variable domain KAGVTQTPRYLIKTRGQQVTLSCSPISGHRSVSWYQQTPGQGLQFLFEYFSETQRNKGNFPGRFSGRQFSNSRSEMNVSTLELGDSALYLCASAFGGLDFYEQYFGPGTRLTVT.

The V and J genes are TRBV7-8 and TRBJ1-2, with TRBD1 matching 7 bases. The CDR3 covers 16 residues. The trim removed 5 bases at V and 3 bases at J, leaving 12 bases unmatched. CDR1 and CDR2 (germline): SGHVS, FQNEAQ. In DNA form, the CDR3 reads TGTGCCAGCAGCACTAACCGCCGGGACAGACACTATGGCTACACCTTC. Amino acid sequence: CASSTNRRDRHYGYTF.

The chain recombines TRBV3-1 (or the pseudogene TRBV3-2) with TRBJ1-3; TRBD1 might be the D (6 bases). V gave up 2 bases and J gave up 0 bases, with 35 bases separating them. This CDR3 has 24 residues. The germline V gene has CDR1 LGHDT and CDR2 YNNKEL (reference sequence). The CDR3 region is CASSQIVYRATDRGVAHSGNTIYF. CDR3 in DNA: TGTGCCAGCAGCCAAATTGTTTACAGGGCGACGGATAGAGGAGTAGCGCACTCTGGAAACACCATATATTTT.

This chain connects TRBV21-1 to TRBJ1-2. TRBV21-1 is an annotated pseudogene. This CDR3 region has 15 residues. For the CDR3, the DNA is TGTGCCAGCAGCGGCTGGGGGAGTGCTAACTATGGCTACACCTTC. This gives the protein CASSGWGSANYGYTF.

The genes are TRBV5-6 and TRBJ1-5; D gene unclear. Between the trimmed V and J ends, which lost 1 base and 7 bases, there was a span of 9 bases. The CDR3 has 13 amino acids. Looked up from germline, CDR1 is SGHDT and CDR2 is YYEEEE. The CDR3 coding sequence is TGTGCCAGCAGCTTGTATAGGCAGCAGCCCCAGCATTTT. Its protein product is CASSLYRQQPQHF.

The V call is TRBV27, the J call TRBJ1-2; D may be TRBD1 (6 bases). Germline V gene lookup returns CDR1 MNHEY and CDR2 SMNVEV (reference sequence). This CDR3 has 15 residues. V was trimmed by 8 bases and J by 3 bases, leaving 19 bases between them. CDR3 DNA: TGTGCCAGCGGAGCCGGGGGGGGCATTGACTATGGCTACACCTTC. Residues: CASGAGGGIDYGYTF.

The chain employs TRBV2 and TRBJ2-7, with unresolved D. This CDR3 has 14 amino acids. Germline-derived CDR1 and CDR2 are SNHLY and FYNNEI. The V gene lost 4 bases and the J gene lost 2 bases, with 12 bases spanning the gap. The CDR3 is CASSARTHPYEQYF. The CDR3 region has the DNA TGTGCCAGCAGTGCGAGAACACATCCCTACGAGCAGTACTTC.

The chain carries TRBV5-6 and TRBJ1-2, with TRBD1 matching over 9 bases. Germline V gene sequence: CDR1 SGHDT, CDR2 YYEEEE. This CDR3 spans 16 amino acids. V gave up 4 bases and J gave up 5 bases; unmatched junction bases: 12. CDR3 loop: CASSPRDRAFGYGYTF. CDR3 in DNA: TGTGCCAGCAGCCCTAGGGACAGGGCCTTTGGATATGGCTACACCTTC.

The chain joins TRBV29-1 to TRBJ1-1, with TRBD1 as a possible D gene (6 bases). V was trimmed by 2 bases and J by 4 bases, leaving 11 bases between them. Germline V gene data show CDR1 as SQVTM and CDR2 as ANQGSEA. The CDR3 is 13 residues long. The CDR3 spells CSVENRAGTEAFF. DNA for the CDR3: TGCAGCGTTGAAAACAGGGCGGGCACTGAAGCTTTCTTT.

The chain couples TRBV27 to TRBJ2-3; 11 nucleotides align to TRBD2. Looked up from germline, CDR1 is MNHEY and CDR2 is SMNVEV (reference sequence). V was clipped by 4 bases and J by 4 bases; unmatched bases: 7. The CDR3 runs to 16 residues. In nucleotides, the CDR3 is TGTGCCAGCAGTTCCTTAGCGGGGGGGCTAGCAGATACGCAGTATTTT. Translating gives CASSSLAGGLADTQYF.

V gene TRBV5-4 combines with J gene TRBJ1-1; D is ambiguous. The length of the CDR3 is 15 residues. V lost 0 bases and J lost 5, with 14 bases in between. CDR1 and CDR2 from the germline V gene are SGHNT and YYREEE (reference sequence). The CDR3 region is CASSLAVWAQTEAFF. Written as DNA, the CDR3 is TGTGCCAGCAGCTTGGCCGTTTGGGCTCAGACTGAAGCTTTCTTT.

This clone appeared a few times. Other DNA sequences in this specimen translate into the identical CDR3. The genes are TRBV9 and TRBJ1-5; a weak D match, TRBD1 (5 bases). Germline V lookup: CDR1 SGDLS, CDR2 YYNGEE. The CDR3 extends over 14 amino acids. The V end was cut by 0 bases, the J end by 3 bases, with 7 bases between. For the CDR3, the DNA is TGTGCCAGCAGCGTAGGGGGGAACAATCAGCCCCAGCATTTT. Its translation is CASSVGGNNQPQHF.

The J gene is TRBJ1-4, the V gene TRBV10-3, with TRBD1 matching 11 bases. The junction had 6 bases not matched to a gene; V was cut back by 4 bases and J by 8 bases. The CDR3 sequence is 15 residues long. The germline V gene has CDR1 ENHRY and CDR2 SYGVKD. The CDR3 nucleotides are TGTGCCATCAGTGCCGGGACAGGGGGGTTGGAAAAACTGTTTTTT. This sequence encodes CAISAGTGGLEKLFF.

This clone was found once. The chain couples TRBV4-1 to TRBJ2-5, with D possibly TRBD1 on 6 matching bases. This CDR3 contains 18 residues. The V end was cut by 4 bases, the J end by 2 bases, with 23 bases between. Germline V CDR1 and CDR2: MGHRA, YSYEKL. The CDR3 protein is CASSRLYGARRGQETQYF. For the CDR3, the DNA is TGCGCCAGCAGCCGCCTTTATGGGGCGCGCAGGGGACAAGAGACCCAGTACTTC.

V is TRBV9 and J is TRBJ1-2, with D possibly matching TRBD1 (5 bases). CDR3 length: 15 amino acids. Germline V gene lookup returns CDR1 SGDLS and CDR2 YYNGEE. The V end was cut by 0 bases, the J end by 3 bases, with 12 bases between. The CDR3 DNA is TGTGCCAGCAGCGTAGCCTACGGGACGGACTATGGCTACACCTTC. This codes for CASSVAYGTDYGYTF. Looking up the rest from reference TRBV9 and TRBJ1-2 gives the full variable domain: DSGVTQTPKHLITATGQRVTLRCSPRSGDLSVYWYQQSLDQGLQFLIQYYNGEERAKGNILERFSAQQFPDLHSELNLSSLELGDSALYFCASSVAYGTDYGYTFGSGTRLTVV.